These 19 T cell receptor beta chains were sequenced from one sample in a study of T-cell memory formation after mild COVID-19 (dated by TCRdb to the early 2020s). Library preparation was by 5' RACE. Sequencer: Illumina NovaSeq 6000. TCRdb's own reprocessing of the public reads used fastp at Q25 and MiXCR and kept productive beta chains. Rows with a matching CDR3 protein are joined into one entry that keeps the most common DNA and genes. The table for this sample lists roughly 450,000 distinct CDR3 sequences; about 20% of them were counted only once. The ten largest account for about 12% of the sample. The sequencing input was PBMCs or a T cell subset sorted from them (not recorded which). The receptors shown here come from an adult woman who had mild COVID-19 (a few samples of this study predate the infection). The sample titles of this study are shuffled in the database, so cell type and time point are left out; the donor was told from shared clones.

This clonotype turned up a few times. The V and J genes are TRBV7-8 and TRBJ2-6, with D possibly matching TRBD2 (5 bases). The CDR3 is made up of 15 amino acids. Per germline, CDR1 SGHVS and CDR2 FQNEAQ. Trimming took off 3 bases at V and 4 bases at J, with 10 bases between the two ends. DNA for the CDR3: TGTGCCAGCAGCTTCGAGGGCGGAGGGGCCAACGTCCTGACTTTC. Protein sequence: CASSFEGGGANVLTF.

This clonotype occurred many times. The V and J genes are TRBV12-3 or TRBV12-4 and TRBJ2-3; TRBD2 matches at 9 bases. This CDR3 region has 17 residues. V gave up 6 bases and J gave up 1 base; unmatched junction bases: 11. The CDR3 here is CASSQRKTSGRTDTQYF. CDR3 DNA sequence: TGTGCCAGCAGCCAAAGAAAGACTAGCGGACGCACAGATACGCAGTATTTT.

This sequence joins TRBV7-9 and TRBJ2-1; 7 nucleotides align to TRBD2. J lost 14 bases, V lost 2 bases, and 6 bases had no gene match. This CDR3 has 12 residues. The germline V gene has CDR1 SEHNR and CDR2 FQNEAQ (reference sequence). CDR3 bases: TGTGCCAGCAGCTTAAGCCTAGCGGAAAAGTTCTTC. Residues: CASSLSLAEKFF.

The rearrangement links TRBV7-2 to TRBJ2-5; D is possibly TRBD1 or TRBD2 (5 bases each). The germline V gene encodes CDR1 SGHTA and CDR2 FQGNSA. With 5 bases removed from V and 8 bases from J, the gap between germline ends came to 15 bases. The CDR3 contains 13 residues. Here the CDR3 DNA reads TGTGCCAGCAGCCCCGGGACCAAGAGAACCCAGTACTTC. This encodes CASSPGTKRTQYF.

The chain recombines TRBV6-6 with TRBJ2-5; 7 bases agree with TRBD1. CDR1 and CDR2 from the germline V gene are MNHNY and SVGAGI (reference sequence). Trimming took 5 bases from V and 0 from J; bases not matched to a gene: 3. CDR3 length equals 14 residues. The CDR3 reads CASSQQGNQETQYF. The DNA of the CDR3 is TGTGCCAGCAGTCAACAGGGGAACCAAGAGACCCAGTACTTC.

Written as DNA, the CDR3 is TGTGCCAGCAGCTTCCCGGTGGGGGGTCTGCAAGAGACCCAGTACTTC. Translated: CASSFPVGGLQETQYF. The chain uses TRBV11-2 and TRBJ2-5, with D possibly TRBD2 on 6 matching bases. The V end lost 3 bases, the J end lost 2 bases, and 16 bases lay between the germline ends. Germline CDR1 reads SGHAT; CDR2 reads FQNNGV. This CDR3 is built from 16 residues. The complete variable domain, with remaining parts taken from reference TRBV11-2 and TRBJ2-5, reads EAGVAQSPRYKIIEKRQSVAFWCNPISGHATLYWYQQILGQGPKLLIQFQNNGVVDDSQLPKDRFSAERLKGVDSTLKIQPAKLEDSAVYLCASSFPVGGLQETQYFGPGTRLLVL.

The CDR3: CASSGKMGLAGGSNTGELFF. The CDR3 DNA reads TGTGCCAGCAGTGGGAAGATGGGACTAGCGGGAGGATCGAACACCGGGGAGCTGTTTTTT. V and J are TRBV25-1 and TRBJ2-2; 15 bases fit TRBD2. Looked up from germline, CDR1 is MGHDK and CDR2 is SYGVNS. CDR3 size: 20 residues. The V and J ends lost 4 bases and 0 bases, in that order; junction bases with no gene match: 9.

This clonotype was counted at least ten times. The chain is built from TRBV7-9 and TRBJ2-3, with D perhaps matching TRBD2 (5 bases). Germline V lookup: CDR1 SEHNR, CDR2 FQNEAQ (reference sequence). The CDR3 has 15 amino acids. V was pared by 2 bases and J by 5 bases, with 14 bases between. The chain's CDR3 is CASSLTRAEEDTQYF. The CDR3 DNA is TGTGCCAGCAGCTTAACGCGGGCCGAGGAAGATACGCAGTATTTT. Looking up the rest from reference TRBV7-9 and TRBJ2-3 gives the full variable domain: DTGVSQNPRHKITKRGQNVTFRCDPISEHNRLYWYRQTLGQGPEFLTYFQNEAQLEKSRLLSDRFSAERPKGSFSTLEIQRTEQGDSAMYLCASSLTRAEEDTQYFGPGTRLTVL.

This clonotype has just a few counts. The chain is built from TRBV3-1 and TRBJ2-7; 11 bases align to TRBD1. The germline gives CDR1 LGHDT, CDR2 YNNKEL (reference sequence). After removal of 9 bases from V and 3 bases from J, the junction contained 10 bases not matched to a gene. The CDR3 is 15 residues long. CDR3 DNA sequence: TGTGCCAGTACCGAAACCGGGACAGGGGGCTACGAGCAGTACTTC. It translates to CASTETGTGGYEQYF.

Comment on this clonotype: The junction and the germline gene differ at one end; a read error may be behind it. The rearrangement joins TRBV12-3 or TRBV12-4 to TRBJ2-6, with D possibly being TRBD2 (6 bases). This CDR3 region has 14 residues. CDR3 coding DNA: TGTGCCAGCAGGTTAGGCGGGGATGGCAACGTCCTGACTTTC. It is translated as CASRLGGDGNVLTF.

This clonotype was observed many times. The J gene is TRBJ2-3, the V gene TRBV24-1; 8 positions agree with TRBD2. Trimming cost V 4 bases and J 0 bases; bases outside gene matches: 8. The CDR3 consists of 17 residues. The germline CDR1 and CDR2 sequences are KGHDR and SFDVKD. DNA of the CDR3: TGTGCCACCAGTGACTCACGACTAGCGACTAGCACAGATACGCAGTATTTT. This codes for CATSDSRLATSTDTQYF.

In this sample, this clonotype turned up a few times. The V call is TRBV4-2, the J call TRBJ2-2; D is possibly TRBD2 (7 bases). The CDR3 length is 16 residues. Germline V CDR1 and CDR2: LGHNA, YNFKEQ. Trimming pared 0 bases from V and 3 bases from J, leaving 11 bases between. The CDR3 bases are TGTGCCAGCAGCCAAGAGGGGGGGCCGGACACCGGGGAGCTGTTTTTT. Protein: CASSQEGGPDTGELFF.

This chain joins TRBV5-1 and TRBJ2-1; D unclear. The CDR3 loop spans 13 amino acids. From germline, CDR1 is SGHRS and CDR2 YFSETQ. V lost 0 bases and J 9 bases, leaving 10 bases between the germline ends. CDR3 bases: TGCGCCAGCAGCTTGGATCGAGTGTTTGAGCAGTTCTTC. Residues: CASSLDRVFEQFF.

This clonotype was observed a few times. This CDR3 is CASSLNWFNEQFF. The CDR3 nucleotides read TGTGCCAGCAGCTTAAACTGGTTCAATGAGCAGTTCTTC. The V call is TRBV7-6, the J call TRBJ2-1; the D is unclear. Germline V gene lookup returns CDR1 SGHVS and CDR2 FNYEAQ. The CDR3 runs to 13 residues. The V gene lost 2 bases and the J gene lost 6 bases, with 8 bases spanning the gap.

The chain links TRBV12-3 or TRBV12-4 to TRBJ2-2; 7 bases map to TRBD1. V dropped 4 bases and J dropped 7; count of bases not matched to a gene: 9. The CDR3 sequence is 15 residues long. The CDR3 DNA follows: TGTGCCAGCAGTTCGGGGACAGCGCTATTCGGGGAGCTGTTTTTT. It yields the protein CASSSGTALFGELFF.

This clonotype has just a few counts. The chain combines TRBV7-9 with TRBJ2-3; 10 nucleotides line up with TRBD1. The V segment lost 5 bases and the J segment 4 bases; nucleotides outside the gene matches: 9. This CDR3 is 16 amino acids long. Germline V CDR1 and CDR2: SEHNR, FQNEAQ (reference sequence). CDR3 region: CASSTAGTGVADTQYF. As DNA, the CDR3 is TGTGCCAGCAGCACCGCCGGGACAGGGGTAGCAGATACGCAGTATTTT. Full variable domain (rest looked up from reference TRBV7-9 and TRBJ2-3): DTGVSQNPRHKITKRGQNVTFRCDPISEHNRLYWYRQTLGQGPEFLTYFQNEAQLEKSRLLSDRFSAERPKGSFSTLEIQRTEQGDSAMYLCASSTAGTGVADTQYFGPGTRLTVL.

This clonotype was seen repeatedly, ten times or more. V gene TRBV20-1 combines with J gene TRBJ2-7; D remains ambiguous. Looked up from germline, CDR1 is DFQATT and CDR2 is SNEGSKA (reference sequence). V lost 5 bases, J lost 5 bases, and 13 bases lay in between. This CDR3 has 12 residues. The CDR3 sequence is CSAAVRLNEQYF. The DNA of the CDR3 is TGCAGTGCTGCCGTCCGGCTTAACGAGCAGTACTTC.

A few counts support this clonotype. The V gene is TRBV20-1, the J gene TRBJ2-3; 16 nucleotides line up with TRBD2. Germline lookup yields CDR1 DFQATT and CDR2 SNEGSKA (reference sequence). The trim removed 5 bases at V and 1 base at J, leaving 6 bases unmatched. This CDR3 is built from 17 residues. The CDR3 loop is CSAPGLAGGPGTDTQYF. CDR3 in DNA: TGCAGTGCTCCGGGACTAGCGGGGGGGCCGGGCACAGATACGCAGTATTTT.

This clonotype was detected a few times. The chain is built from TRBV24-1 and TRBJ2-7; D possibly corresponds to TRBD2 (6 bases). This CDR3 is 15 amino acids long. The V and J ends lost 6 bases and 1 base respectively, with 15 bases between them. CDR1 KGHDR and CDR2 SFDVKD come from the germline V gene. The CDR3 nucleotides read TGTGCCACCAGTTCCCGGGGGAGCGAATCCTACGAGCAGTACTTC. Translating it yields CATSSRGSESYEQYF.